The TCR beta chain described here comes from a study of T cells after yellow fever vaccination. General study findings and limits: The study re-detected most primary-vaccination clones after the booster (approximately 97% CD4, 80% to 90% CD8).

The 5'RACE template-switching step produced TCR cDNA and added a universal primer site and UMIs. A single record per CDR3 protein comes from TCRdb applying MiXCR to the 5' RACE reads. The profile shows about 74,000 distinct CDR3 sequences, approximately 7% of them singletons. The CDR3 contains 14 residues. CDR1 is MNHEY, CDR2 SVGEGT, per germline. Deletions cut 6 bases from V and 2 bases from J, with 11 bases between. This clonotype appeared many times. What it binds is not known. This sample comprised CD8+ T cells sorted from PBMCs, obtained 5 days after the first yellow fever vaccination. V and J are TRBV6-2 or TRBV6-3 and TRBJ1-5; weak D call: TRBD1 (6 bases). The receptor was isolated from a man younger than 30 who received the YFV17D yellow fever vaccine. As DNA, the CDR3 is TGTGCCAGCAGCCCCGGACAGCGCAATCAGCCCCAGCATTTT. Translated: CASSPGQRNQPQHF.